This TCR beta chain was obtained from a study of spatial heterogeneity in lung cancer. Each CDR3 protein gets one entry after TCRdb re-called the 5' RACE reads with MiXCR. The table shows some 1,600 distinct CDR3 sequences, with 7% to 10% occurring only once. Germline V lookup: CDR1 MNHEY, CDR2 SVGEGT. This CDR3 is built from 20 residues. V lost 4 bases, J lost 3 bases, and 17 bases stayed unmatched. Time point defined: sample taken at primary tumor resection. Whole RNA obtained from tumor, nontumor lung or frozen PBMC underwent sequencing without sorting. This clonotype qualifies as large. The source of this sequence is a female donor with early-stage non-small cell lung cancer. The starting material was normal lung tissue next to the tumor, obtained at surgery. The J gene is TRBJ2-1, the V gene TRBV6-2 or TRBV6-3; 11 nucleotides match TRBD2. The CDR3: CASSSGFRPGLAVIYNEQFF. CDR3 DNA: TGTGCCAGCAGTTCAGGATTCAGGCCGGGACTAGCGGTTATCTACAATGAGCAGTTCTTC.